The next 17 T cell receptor beta chains were all read from a single sample in a study of T-cell reconstitution after alpha-beta-depleted transplantation in children. Molecular barcoding with unique molecular identifiers was used for the TCRbeta library. TCRdb re-derived calls from the PCR reads in MiXCR, one entry per CDR3 protein. The sample records approximately 340,000 distinct CDR3 sequences, around 10% being singletons. Source: PBMCs from the stem cell graft donor, taken from the stem cell graft. These receptors originate from a human donor who donated a stem cell graft to a child with acute lymphoblastic leukemia.

V is TRBV12-3 or TRBV12-4 and J is TRBJ2-2, with 7 bases fitting TRBD1. The V segment lost 7 bases and the J segment 1 base; nucleotides outside the gene matches: 9. The CDR3 contains 16 residues. In DNA form, the CDR3 reads TGTGCCAGCACCGACTGGGACAGCGAGAACACCGGGGAGCTGTTTTTT. Translating it yields CASTDWDSENTGELFF.

This clonotype was recorded a few times. This sequence joins TRBV19 and TRBJ2-3; D is ambiguous. Germline-derived CDR1 and CDR2 are LNHDA and SQIVND (reference sequence). The CDR3 is made up of 14 amino acids. Trimming cost V 0 bases and J 0 bases, with 4 bases left between them. The CDR3 DNA reads as TGTGCCAGTAGTATAGAGGACAGCACAGATACGCAGTATTTT. Its protein product is CASSIEDSTDTQYF.

This clonotype was observed a handful of times. The gene calls are TRBV29-1 and TRBJ1-2, with D perhaps matching TRBD1 (6 bases). This CDR3 comprises 15 residues. Germline V lookup: CDR1 SQVTM, CDR2 ANQGSEA. Trimming pared 3 bases from V and 3 bases from J, leaving 17 bases between. CDR3 nucleotides: TGCAGCGTTGAGATACGGGCGGCAGGGGACTATGGCTACACCTTC. Translating gives CSVEIRAAGDYGYTF.

A word on this clonotype: Mismatch with germline at one junction end may stem from a read error. The rearrangement joins TRBV12-3 or TRBV12-4 to TRBJ2-3, with 7 bases that match TRBD2. There are 14 residues in the CDR3. The CDR3 DNA follows: TGTGCCAGCAGTCAGGCGGGAGAAGGAGATACGCGGTATTTT. Encoded protein: CASSQAGEGDTRYF.

This clonotype was seen more than once but under ten times. The V gene is TRBV29-1, the J gene TRBJ1-1; the match to TRBD1 covers 8 bases. Unmatched junction bases numbered 6, after V lost 6 bases and J lost 6 bases. This CDR3 comprises 12 residues. The germline gives CDR1 SQVTM, CDR2 ANQGSEA. CDR3 bases: TGCAGCGTGGTCAGGGGGCGAGCTGAAGCTTTCTTT. Protein sequence: CSVVRGRAEAFF.

This rearrangement joins TRBV28 to TRBJ1-2, with unresolved D. The germline V and J ends were trimmed by 5 bases and 4 bases, with 11 bases remaining between them. CDR1 is MDHEN, CDR2 SYDVKM, per germline. This CDR3 region has 13 residues. The chain's CDR3 is CASSLSTAYGYTF. The DNA of the CDR3 is TGTGCCAGCAGTCTATCGACTGCCTATGGCTACACCTTC.

This clonotype was detected only a few times. This chain connects TRBV6-2 or TRBV6-3 to TRBJ1-1, with 8 bases fitting TRBD1. V lost 2 bases, J lost 7 bases, and 9 bases stayed unmatched. The CDR3 totals 15 residues. CDR1 is MNHEY, CDR2 SVGEGT, per germline. CDR3 nucleotides: TGTGCCAGCAGTTACCCCCAGGACAGGGTAATTGAAGCTTTCTTT. Protein: CASSYPQDRVIEAFF.

The rearrangement uses TRBV12-3 or TRBV12-4 and TRBJ1-1; unclear D gene. This CDR3 is built from 13 residues. Trimming took off 6 bases at V and 1 base at J, with 9 bases between the two ends. The CDR3 DNA reads as TGTGCCAGCAGCCGCCCAACGAACACTGAAGCTTTCTTT. Translating gives CASSRPTNTEAFF.

The V gene is TRBV28, the J gene TRBJ1-1; TRBD1 matches at 12 bases. The CDR3 contains 14 residues. From germline, CDR1 is MDHEN and CDR2 SYDVKM. V was clipped by 11 bases and J by 4 bases; unmatched bases: 8. CDR3 loop: CAVGTGGIFTEAFF. The CDR3 region has the DNA TGTGCCGTGGGGACAGGGGGCATATTCACTGAAGCTTTCTTT.

Only a few counts were recorded for this clonotype. J is TRBJ2-5 and V is TRBV19; 9 positions match TRBD2. The CDR3 totals 16 residues. Trimming cost V 4 bases and J 4 bases; bases outside gene matches: 10. CDR1 is LNHDA and CDR2 is SQIVND in the germline V gene (reference sequence). The CDR3 DNA reads as TGTGCCAGTAGTACCCCGGGACTAGCAGTCGGAGAGACCCAGTACTTC. It codes for CASSTPGLAVGETQYF.

This clonotype has just a few counts. J is TRBJ2-4 and V is TRBV29-1, with 8 positions matching TRBD1. The ends lost 6 bases at V and 1 base at J; junction bases unmatched: 2. The CDR3 sequence is 13 residues long. Germline CDR1 reads SQVTM; CDR2 reads ANQGSEA. The CDR3 DNA sequence: TGCAGCGTCCGGACAGGGGCCAAAAACATTCAGTACTTC. Protein: CSVRTGAKNIQYF. Together with reference TRBV29-1 and TRBJ2-4, the CDR3 gives the full variable domain: SAVISQKPSRDICQRGTSLTIQCQVDSQVTMMFWYRQQPGQSLTLIATANQGSEATYESGFVIDKFPISRPNLTFSTLTVSNMSPEDSSIYLCSVRTGAKNIQYFGAGTRLSVL.

This clonotype was detected only a few times. This chain links TRBV5-5 with TRBJ2-7; D is perhaps TRBD1 (6 bases). This CDR3 comprises 11 residues. V lost 4 bases and J lost 7, with 9 bases in between. The V gene's germline CDR1 is SGHKS and CDR2 YYEKEE (reference sequence). The CDR3 DNA reads as TGTGCCAGCAGCCGAGGGACAGAGCAGTACTTC. It specifies CASSRGTEQYF.

The chain couples TRBV7-9 to TRBJ1-1; D call uncertain. The CDR3 runs to 16 residues. Per germline, CDR1 SEHNR and CDR2 FQNEAQ (reference sequence). The germline V and J ends were trimmed by 2 bases and 0 bases, with 13 bases remaining between them. The CDR3 region has the DNA TGTGCCAGCAGCTTATTAGTGGATCGCATGAACACTGAAGCTTTCTTT. It encodes CASSLLVDRMNTEAFF.

This clonotype was observed a handful of times. The J gene is TRBJ2-1, the V gene TRBV7-3, with D possibly matching TRBD1 (6 bases). In germline, CDR1 is SGHTA, CDR2 FQGTGA. This CDR3 has 19 residues. Trimming removed 4 bases at V and 0 bases at J, with 22 bases between. In DNA form, the CDR3 reads TGTGCCAGCAGCTCGTACGCCACCCGGGACACTAGCTCCTACAATGAGCAGTTCTTC. Its translation is CASSSYATRDTSSYNEQFF.

V is TRBV20-1 and J is TRBJ2-5, with TRBD2 matching over 9 bases. The CDR3 extends over 18 amino acids. CDR1 is DFQATT, CDR2 SNEGSKA, per germline (reference sequence). After removal of 6 bases from V and 5 bases from J, the junction contained 22 bases not matched to a gene. In DNA, the CDR3 is TGCAGTGCCAAGACGGGGGACCCCCAGCGGGAGGTTGCGGAGACCCAGTACTTC. This sequence encodes CSAKTGDPQREVAETQYF.

The chain has TRBV28 and TRBJ2-1; D may be TRBD1 or TRBD2 (5 bases each). V lost 3 bases to trimming and J lost 2 bases, with 11 bases between them. Germline loops: CDR1 MDHEN, CDR2 SYDVKM. This CDR3 region has 15 residues. The CDR3 spells CASSFSRETYNEQFF. The CDR3 bases are TGTGCCAGCAGTTTTAGCAGGGAGACCTACAATGAGCAGTTCTTC.

The sample holds a few counts of this clonotype. The gene calls are TRBV5-1 and TRBJ1-5; the D is unclear. Germline V gene data show CDR1 as SGHRS and CDR2 as YFSETQ. The CDR3 sequence is 14 residues long. V lost 0 bases to trimming and J lost 2 bases, with 6 bases between them. As DNA, the CDR3 is TGCGCCAGCAGCTTGGATGGGGGCAATCAGCCCCAGCATTTT. It translates to CASSLDGGNQPQHF.